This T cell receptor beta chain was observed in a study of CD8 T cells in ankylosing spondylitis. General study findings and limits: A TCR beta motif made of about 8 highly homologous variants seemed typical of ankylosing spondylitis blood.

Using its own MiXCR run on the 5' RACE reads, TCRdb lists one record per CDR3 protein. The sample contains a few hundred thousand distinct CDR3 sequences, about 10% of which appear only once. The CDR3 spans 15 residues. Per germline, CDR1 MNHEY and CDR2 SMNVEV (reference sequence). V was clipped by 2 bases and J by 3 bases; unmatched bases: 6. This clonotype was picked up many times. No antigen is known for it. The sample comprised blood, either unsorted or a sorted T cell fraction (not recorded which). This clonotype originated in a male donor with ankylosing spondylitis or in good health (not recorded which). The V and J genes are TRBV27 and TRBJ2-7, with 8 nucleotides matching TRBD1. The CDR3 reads CASSLGTGLIYEQYF. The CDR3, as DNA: TGTGCCAGCAGTTTAGGGACAGGACTGATCTACGAGCAGTACTTC.